These T cell receptor beta chains were read from a single sample in a study of shared clonotypes between healthy human individuals. Sequencing used immunoSEQ multiplex PCR; TCRdb keeps in-frame clones, though not all of them. The sample contains millions of clones, about 92% of which appear only once. The sample taken for sequencing was naive CD4+ T cells sorted from blood. The receptor source for this set is a man younger than 35 in good health. Each CDR3 is given with its conserved first and last residue. A D gene is named only where the DNA matches it firmly. Expanded clones get a size class; other rows say once, few or many, or leave the size out.

V gene	J gene	clone size	D gene	CDR3 protein	CDR3 DNA
TRBV30	TRBJ1-2	NA	TRBD1	CAWRGDRGYGYTF	TGTGCCTGGAGGGGGGACAGGGGCTATGGCTACACCTTC
TRBV15	TRBJ1-6	few	NA	CATSRVKASSPLHF	TGTGCCACCAGCCGAGTTAAAGCTAGTTCACCCCTCCACTTT
TRBV5-1	TRBJ1-2	NA	TRBD1	CASSSNPGQGVSGYTF	TGCGCCAGCAGCTCCAATCCGGGACAGGGAGTATCTGGCTACACCTTC
TRBV9	TRBJ1-2	NA	NA	CASSTDFYGYTF	TGTGCCAGCAGTACTGATTTCTATGGCTACACCTTC
TRBV15	TRBJ2-6	NA	TRBD1	CATSRGQGLGANVLTF	TGTGCCACCAGCAGGGGACAGGGGTTGGGGGCCAACGTCCTGACTTTC
TRBV30	TRBJ2-2	NA	NA	CAWSVGISGELFF	TGTGCCTGGAGTGTGGGAATTTCCGGGGAGCTGTTTTTT
TRBV6-1	TRBJ2-3	once	NA	CASRVTSTDTQYF	TGTGCCAGCAGGGTTACTAGCACAGATACGCAGTATTTT
TRBV6-6	TRBJ1-2	NA	TRBD1	CASSYGQGSNYGYTF	TGTGCCAGCAGTTACGGACAGGGGTCTAACTATGGCTACACCTTC
TRBV4-2	TRBJ2-4	NA	NA	CASSQDWRRGQGNIQYF	TGTGCCAGCAGCCAAGATTGGAGGAGGGGGCAGGGAAACATTCAGTACTTC
TRBV2	TRBJ1-6	NA	NA	CASSVTAAQNNSPLHF	TGTGCCAGCAGTGTAACAGCCGCCCAAAATAATTCACCCCTCCACTTT
TRBV6-1	TRBJ1-2	few	TRBD1	CASSSIGQGANGYTF	TGTGCCAGCAGCTCCATCGGACAGGGGGCGAATGGCTACACCTTC
TRBV7-2	TRBJ2-2	NA	NA	CASSLAWTAIGGELFF	TGTGCCAGCAGCTTAGCGTGGACCGCTATTGGCGGGGAGCTGTTTTTT
TRBV5-1	TRBJ1-1	NA	NA	CASSLGDLNTEAFF	TGCGCCAGCAGCTTGGGGGATTTGAACACTGAAGCTTTCTTT
TRBV30	TRBJ2-7	NA	NA	CAWVPPQGFPGYEQYF	TGTGCCTGGGTCCCCCCGCAGGGGTTCCCAGGCTACGAGCAGTACTTC
TRBV28	TRBJ1-2	NA	NA	CASSYPKTEIYGYTF	TGTGCCAGCAGTTACCCTAAGACAGAGATCTATGGCTACACCTTC
TRBV6-1	TRBJ1-2	NA	TRBD1	CASSPTTGGEGYTF	TGTGCCAGCAGTCCAACGACAGGGGGCGAGGGCTACACCTTC
TRBV7-9	TRBJ2-5	NA	NA	CASRRLETQYF	TGTGCCAGCAGGCGCTTAGAGACCCAGTACTTC
TRBV2	TRBJ1-2	NA	NA	CASKEGGLGYGYTF	TGTGCCAGCAAAGAAGGGGGATTAGGGTATGGCTACACCTTC
TRBV5-1	TRBJ2-1	NA	TRBD2	CASSTGTSVNNEQFF	TGCGCCAGCAGCACCGGGACTAGCGTAAACAATGAGCAGTTCTTC
TRBV18	TRBJ2-7	NA	NA	CASSQEQGGSSYEQYF	TGTGCCAGCTCCCAGGAACAGGGGGGGAGCTCCTACGAGCAGTACTTC